Listed below are T cell receptor beta chains from one sample, sequenced in a study of memory CD8 T cells in hepatitis C reinfection. Data came from immunoSEQ multiplex PCR; TCRdb stores just in-frame clones and leaves some out. The data contain 40,000 to 45,000 clones, 88% of them singletons. The sequenced material came from naive CD8+ T cells sorted from blood. These receptors came from a man aged 18 to 30 with hepatitis C virus infection. CDR3s include the opening cysteine and the closing phenylalanine or tryptophan. The order of the fields is V gene, D gene, J gene, clone size, CDR3 protein, CDR3 DNA. A D gene is named only where the DNA matches it firmly. A row's size may be missing; if present it is once, few, many or a size class.

V gene: TRBV9
D gene: TRBD2
J gene: TRBJ2-7
clone size: .
CDR3 protein: CASSVGILAGAGDEQYF
CDR3 DNA: TGTGCCAGCAGCGTAGGGATTCTAGCGGGAGCTGGGGACGAGCAGTACTTC

V gene: TRBV4-3
D gene: .
J gene: TRBJ1-6
clone size: .
CDR3 protein: CASSQDRQGSYNSPLHF
CDR3 DNA: TGCGCCAGCAGCCAAGATCGGCAGGGGTCCTATAATTCACCCCTCCACTTT

V gene: TRBV20-1
D gene: .
J gene: TRBJ2-5
clone size: .
CDR3 protein: CSASLEETQYF
CDR3 DNA: TGCAGTGCTAGCCTCGAAGAGACCCAGTACTTC

V gene: TRBV7-9
D gene: .
J gene: TRBJ1-1
clone size: .
CDR3 protein: CASSLATGMNTEAFF
CDR3 DNA: TGTGCCAGCAGCTTAGCAACAGGGATGAACACTGAAGCTTTCTTT

V gene: TRBV19
D gene: TRBD1
J gene: TRBJ1-1
clone size: .
CDR3 protein: CASSPREGANTEAFF
CDR3 DNA: TGTGCCAGTAGTCCCCGAGAGGGGGCGAACACTGAAGCTTTCTTT

V gene: TRBV5-4
D gene: .
J gene: TRBJ2-1
clone size: few
CDR3 protein: CASSSDSYGFEQFF
CDR3 DNA: TGTGCCAGCAGCTCGGACAGTTACGGGTTTGAGCAGTTCTTC

V gene: TRBV28
D gene: .
J gene: TRBJ2-3
clone size: .
CDR3 protein: CASSYRTYDTDTQYF
CDR3 DNA: TGTGCCAGCAGTTATCGGACATACGACACAGATACGCAGTATTTT

V gene: TRBV9
D gene: .
J gene: TRBJ1-1
clone size: .
CDR3 protein: CASSVAQASTTEAFF
CDR3 DNA: TGTGCCAGCAGCGTAGCCCAGGCATCCACCACTGAAGCTTTCTTT

V gene: TRBV15
D gene: .
J gene: TRBJ2-1
clone size: .
CDR3 protein: CATSRDLNEQFF
CDR3 DNA: TGTGCCACCAGCAGAGATCTGAATGAGCAGTTCTTC

V gene: TRBV25-1
D gene: .
J gene: TRBJ1-1
clone size: .
CDR3 protein: CASTWGQGSTEAFF
CDR3 DNA: TGTGCCAGCACGTGGGGTCAGGGGAGCACTGAAGCTTTCTTT

V gene: TRBV2
D gene: .
J gene: TRBJ2-7
clone size: .
CDR3 protein: CASSVTEIYEQYF
CDR3 DNA: TGTGCCAGCAGTGTTACAGAGATCTACGAGCAGTACTTC

V gene: TRBV7-9
D gene: .
J gene: TRBJ1-1
clone size: .
CDR3 protein: CASSLVTGANTEAFF
CDR3 DNA: TGTGCCAGCAGCTTAGTCACAGGCGCGAACACTGAAGCTTTCTTT

V gene: TRBV7-9
D gene: TRBD2
J gene: TRBJ2-5
clone size: .
CDR3 protein: CASSVSLAGGPETQYF
CDR3 DNA: TGTGCCAGCAGCGTTTCACTAGCGGGGGGGCCCGAGACCCAGTACTTC

V gene: TRBV15
D gene: .
J gene: TRBJ1-5
clone size: .
CDR3 protein: CATSGGGGVNQPQHF
CDR3 DNA: TGTGCCACCAGCGGTGGGGGCGGAGTAAATCAGCCCCAGCATTTT

V gene: TRBV5-4
D gene: .
J gene: TRBJ2-1
clone size: .
CDR3 protein: CASRESSYNEQFF
CDR3 DNA: TGTGCCAGCAGAGAGAGCTCCTACAATGAGCAGTTCTTC

V gene: TRBV5-4
D gene: TRBD2
J gene: TRBJ2-5
clone size: .
CDR3 protein: CASSNGLAGGPESGETQYF
CDR3 DNA: TGTGCCAGCAGTAACGGACTAGCGGGGGGGCCTGAATCTGGAGAGACCCAGTACTTC

V gene: TRBV7-9
D gene: .
J gene: TRBJ2-5
clone size: once
CDR3 protein: CASSLMRAGLETQYF
CDR3 DNA: TGTGCCAGCAGCTTAATGCGGGCGGGATTGGAGACCCAGTACTTC

V gene: TRBV19
D gene: TRBD2
J gene: TRBJ2-3
clone size: once
CDR3 protein: CASSGGAGDTQYF
CDR3 DNA: TGTGCCAGTAGCGGGGGGGCTGGAGATACGCAGTATTTT

V gene: TRBV4-1
D gene: .
J gene: TRBJ2-5
clone size: once
CDR3 protein: CASSQGAANRDF
CDR3 DNA: TGCGCCAGCAGCCAAGGCGCCGCCAACCGGGACTTC

V gene: TRBV5-1
D gene: TRBD2
J gene: TRBJ2-7
clone size: .
CDR3 protein: CASSLDASGSSYEQYF
CDR3 DNA: TGCGCCAGCAGCTTGGACGCTAGCGGGAGCTCCTACGAGCAGTACTTC

V gene: TRBV7-5
D gene: .
J gene: TRBJ1-5
clone size: .
CDR3 protein: CARSLESPIDNQPQHF
CDR3 DNA: TGTGCCAGAAGCTTGGAGAGCCCGATCGACAATCAGCCCCAGCATTTT

V gene: TRBV11-2
D gene: .
J gene: TRBJ2-7
clone size: .
CDR3 protein: CASSTPLVEQYF
CDR3 DNA: TGTGCCAGCAGCACACCCTTGGTTGAGCAGTACTTC

V gene: TRBV28
D gene: .
J gene: TRBJ2-7
clone size: .
CDR3 protein: CASSSTNSYEQYF
CDR3 DNA: TGTGCCAGCAGTTCGACAAACTCCTACGAGCAGTACTTC

V gene: TRBV11-2
D gene: TRBD1
J gene: TRBJ1-1
clone size: .
CDR3 protein: CASSFDRAGPNTEAFF
CDR3 DNA: TGTGCCAGCAGCTTTGACAGGGCAGGCCCGAACACTGAAGCTTTCTTT

V gene: TRBV6-1
D gene: .
J gene: TRBJ1-1
clone size: .
CDR3 protein: CATTQGGYTEAFF
CDR3 DNA: TGTGCCACCACACAAGGGGGATACACTGAAGCTTTCTTT

V gene: TRBV4-1
D gene: .
J gene: TRBJ1-1
clone size: few
CDR3 protein: CASSQGTMNTEAFF
CDR3 DNA: TGCGCCAGCAGCCAGGGGACAATGAACACTGAAGCTTTCTTT

V gene: TRBV9
D gene: .
J gene: TRBJ2-2
clone size: once
CDR3 protein: CASSVVSTGELFF
CDR3 DNA: TGTGCCAGCAGCGTAGTGAGCACCGGGGAGCTGTTTTTT

V gene: TRBV28
D gene: TRBD1
J gene: TRBJ2-3
clone size: .
CDR3 protein: CASRNTGGAYTQYF
CDR3 DNA: TGTGCCAGCAGAAATACAGGGGGCGCATATACGCAGTATTTT

V gene: TRBV5-4
D gene: .
J gene: TRBJ2-1
clone size: .
CDR3 protein: CASSLVDTEQFF
CDR3 DNA: TGTGCCAGCAGCTTGGTGGACACCGAGCAGTTCTTC

V gene: TRBV5-1
D gene: .
J gene: TRBJ1-3
clone size: few
CDR3 protein: CASSFSAGAGNTIYF
CDR3 DNA: TGCGCCAGCAGCTTTAGTGCAGGGGCTGGAAACACCATATATTTT

V gene: TRBV7-9
D gene: TRBD1
J gene: TRBJ2-7
clone size: .
CDR3 protein: CASSLGGTGAYEQYF
CDR3 DNA: TGTGCCAGCAGCTTAGGTGGGACAGGGGCCTACGAGCAGTACTTC

V gene: TRBV27
D gene: TRBD1
J gene: TRBJ1-2
clone size: .
CDR3 protein: CASSLEGTVGYGYTF
CDR3 DNA: TGTGCCAGCAGTTTGGAGGGGACAGTCGGCTATGGCTACACCTTC

V gene: TRBV7-9
D gene: .
J gene: TRBJ2-7
clone size: .
CDR3 protein: CASSPTSSYEQYF
CDR3 DNA: TGTGCCAGCAGCCCGACTAGCTCCTACGAGCAGTACTTC

V gene: TRBV2
D gene: TRBD2
J gene: TRBJ2-5
clone size: once
CDR3 protein: CASSVDLAGGRNNQETQYF
CDR3 DNA: TGTGCCAGCAGTGTCGATCTAGCGGGGGGAAGAAATAACCAAGAGACCCAGTACTTC

V gene: TRBV28
D gene: TRBD1
J gene: TRBJ1-1
clone size: once
CDR3 protein: CASSPDRDGEDTEAFF
CDR3 DNA: TGTGCCAGCAGTCCCGACAGGGATGGAGAGGACACTGAAGCTTTCTTT

V gene: TRBV6-6
D gene: .
J gene: TRBJ1-1
clone size: .
CDR3 protein: CASSPVQSLNTEAFF
CDR3 DNA: TGTGCCAGCAGCCCTGTACAGAGCTTGAACACTGAAGCTTTCTTT

V gene: TRBV18
D gene: .
J gene: TRBJ2-3
clone size: .
CDR3 protein: CASSPARGADEETDTQYF
CDR3 DNA: TGTGCCAGCTCACCGGCTAGGGGTGCGGACGAGGAGACAGATACGCAGTATTTT

V gene: TRBV19
D gene: TRBD1
J gene: TRBJ1-1
clone size: few
CDR3 protein: CASSTTGTGNTEAFF
CDR3 DNA: TGTGCCAGTAGTACAACCGGGACAGGGAACACTGAAGCTTTCTTT

V gene: TRBV6-1
D gene: .
J gene: TRBJ2-2
clone size: .
CDR3 protein: CASSDPYAGTTNTGELFF
CDR3 DNA: TGTGCCAGCAGTGACCCTTACGCCGGGACAACGAACACCGGGGAGCTGTTTTTT

V gene: TRBV19
D gene: .
J gene: TRBJ1-2
clone size: .
CDR3 protein: CASSIVTGNGYTF
CDR3 DNA: TGTGCCAGTAGTATAGTCACAGGGAATGGCTACACCTTC

V gene: TRBV6-1
D gene: .
J gene: TRBJ2-2
clone size: .
CDR3 protein: CASRTTGGASF
CDR3 DNA: TGTGCCAGCAGGACGACGGGTGGTGCCTCTTTT

V gene: TRBV29-1
D gene: TRBD1
J gene: TRBJ2-7
clone size: .
CDR3 protein: CSVEDLKQGKYEQYF
CDR3 DNA: TGCAGCGTTGAAGATCTAAAACAGGGGAAGTACGAGCAGTACTTC

V gene: TRBV19
D gene: .
J gene: TRBJ2-1
clone size: .
CDR3 protein: CASSLRPSGPSSYNEQFF
CDR3 DNA: TGTGCCAGTAGTCTACGACCGAGCGGGCCTAGCTCCTACAATGAGCAGTTCTTC

V gene: TRBV11-1
D gene: TRBD2
J gene: TRBJ2-1
clone size: once
CDR3 protein: CASSSGRPNEQFF
CDR3 DNA: TGTGCCAGCAGCTCCGGGAGGCCCAATGAGCAGTTCTTC

V gene: TRBV29-1
D gene: .
J gene: TRBJ2-7
clone size: .
CDR3 protein: CSVEDPGSYEQYF
CDR3 DNA: TGCAGCGTTGAAGATCCGGGTTCTTACGAGCAGTACTTC

V gene: TRBV4-1
D gene: .
J gene: TRBJ2-1
clone size: .
CDR3 protein: CASRPTGEDEQFF
CDR3 DNA: TGCGCCAGCAGACCAACAGGGGAGGATGAGCAGTTCTTC

V gene: TRBV29-1
D gene: .
J gene: TRBJ2-1
clone size: .
CDR3 protein: CSVPGDEQFF
CDR3 DNA: TGCAGCGTCCCCGGGGATGAGCAGTTCTTC